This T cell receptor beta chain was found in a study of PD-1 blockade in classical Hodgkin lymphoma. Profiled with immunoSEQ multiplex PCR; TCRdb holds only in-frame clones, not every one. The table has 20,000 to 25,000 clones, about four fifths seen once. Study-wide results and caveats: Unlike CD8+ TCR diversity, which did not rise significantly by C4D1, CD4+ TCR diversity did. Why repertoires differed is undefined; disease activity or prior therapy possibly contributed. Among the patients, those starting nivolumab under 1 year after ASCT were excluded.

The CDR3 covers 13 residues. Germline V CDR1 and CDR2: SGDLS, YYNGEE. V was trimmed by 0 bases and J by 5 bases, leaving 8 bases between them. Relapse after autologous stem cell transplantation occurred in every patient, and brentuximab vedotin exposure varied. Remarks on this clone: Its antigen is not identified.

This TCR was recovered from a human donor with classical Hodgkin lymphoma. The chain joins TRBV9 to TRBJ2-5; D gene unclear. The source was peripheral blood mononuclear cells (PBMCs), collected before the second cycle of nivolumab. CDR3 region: CASSVATLETQYF. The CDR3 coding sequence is TGTGCCAGCAGCGTAGCTACTTTGGAGACCCAGTACTTC. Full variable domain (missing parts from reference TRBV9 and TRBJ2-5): DSGVTQTPKHLITATGQRVTLRCSPRSGDLSVYWYQQSLDQGLQFLIQYYNGEERAKGNILERFSAQQFPDLHSELNLSSLELGDSALYFCASSVATLETQYFGPGTRLLVL.